This TCR beta chain was sequenced in a study of beta chain features in type 1 diabetes. About the research overall: Healthy donors resembled patients in age, gender and cell yields. Study observations and caveats: TCRB CDR3s from Type 1 diabetes patients were moderately but significantly shorter in all four CD4+ subsets. cDNA-based sequencing might over-represent cells highly expressing TCR.

The CDR3 contains 13 residues. V lost 9 bases and J lost 2, with 12 bases in between. CDR1 and CDR2 from the germline V gene are MNHEY and SMNVEV (reference sequence). This clone was observed a few times. Its antigen remains unidentified. What was sequenced were expressed TCRB transcripts, since all of the isolated RNA had been reverse transcribed. Average reads for naive, central memory and regulatory T cell samples were about 3.57 million. Sequenced by immunoSEQ multiplex PCR; TCRdb stores in-frame clones only, minus some. The sample has hundreds of thousands of clones; around an eighth are singletons.

V and J are TRBV27 and TRBJ2-3; TRBD2 is a possible D gene (5 bases). The TCR sequence derives from a man between 18 and 35 years old in good health. The sequenced sample was naive CD4+ T cells from blood. The CDR3 region has the DNA TGTGCCAGTCACCGAGGGTCCACAGATACGCAGTATTTT. Translation: CASHRGSTDTQYF.